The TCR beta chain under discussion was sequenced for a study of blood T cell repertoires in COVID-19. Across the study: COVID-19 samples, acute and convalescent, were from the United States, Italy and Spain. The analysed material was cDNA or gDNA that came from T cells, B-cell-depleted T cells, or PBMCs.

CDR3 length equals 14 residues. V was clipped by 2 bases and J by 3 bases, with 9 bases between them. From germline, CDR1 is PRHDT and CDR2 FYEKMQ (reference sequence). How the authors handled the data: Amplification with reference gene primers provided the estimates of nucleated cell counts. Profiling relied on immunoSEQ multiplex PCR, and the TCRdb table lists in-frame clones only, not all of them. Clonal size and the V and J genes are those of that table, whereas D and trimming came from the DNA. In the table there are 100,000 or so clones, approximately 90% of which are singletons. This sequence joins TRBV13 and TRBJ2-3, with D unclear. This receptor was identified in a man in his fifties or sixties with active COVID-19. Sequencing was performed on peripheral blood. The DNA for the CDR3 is TGTGCCAGCAGCTTAAGGTCTAGAACAGATACGCAGTATTTT. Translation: CASSLRSRTDTQYF.